The source of this T cell receptor (beta chain) is a study of T cells in women clearing cervical HPV infection. With 5 bases removed from V and 3 bases from J, the gap between germline ends came to 7 bases. This CDR3 is 12 amino acids long. Germline CDR1 reads SEHNR; CDR2 reads FQNEAQ (reference sequence). Remarks on this clone: Sequencing ends 3 residues short of the CDR3 end; the germline J gene provides the rest.

Data came from immunoSEQ multiplex PCR; TCRdb stores just in-frame clones and leaves some out. Across about 30,000 clones, the top ten clones capture around 6.6% of the sample. Specimen: blood buffy coat. The TCR sequence derives from a woman between 18 and 69 years old with a cervical HPV16 infection that either progressed to CIN3+ or cleared (not recorded which). The chain joins TRBV7-9 to TRBJ1-1, with D unclear. The part of the CDR3 DNA that was read is TGTGCCAGCAGCCCCCGGGACACTGAA. It codes for CASSPRDTE. The whole CDR3 sequence reads CASSPRDTEAFF.